What follows are 17 T cell receptor beta chains derived from one specimen sequenced in a study of blood T cell repertoires in COVID-19. The assay was immunoSEQ multiplex PCR, and TCRdb's table has in-frame clones only and misses some. This sample has about 380,000 clones, with roughly 90% found just once. The source material was peripheral blood. The receptors shown here come from a young man with active or convalescent COVID-19.

The J gene is TRBJ1-5, the V gene TRBV28; a weak D match, TRBD1 (6 bases). Germline CDR1 is MDHEN and CDR2 is SYDVKM. Trimming left V 7 bases short and J 6 bases short, with 19 bases between. CDR3 length: 15 residues. The CDR3 nucleotides read TGTGCCAGCATAGAAACAACAGGGCTGAGTCAGCCCCAGCATTTT. It codes for CASIETTGLSQPQHF.

The genes are TRBV27 and TRBJ2-7, with D possibly matching TRBD2 (5 bases). CDR1 and CDR2 (germline): MNHEY, SMNVEV (reference sequence). The ends were cut back, 5 bases at V and 3 bases at J, with 14 bases in the middle. The CDR3 consists of 14 residues. The CDR3 DNA sequence: TGTGCCAGCAGTCCCGCGGGTCGTAACTACGAGCAGTACTTC. Translated: CASSPAGRNYEQYF.

The chain has TRBV27 and TRBJ2-2; 8 bases map to TRBD1. The V segment lost 5 bases and the J segment 6 bases; nucleotides outside the gene matches: 2. Germline V gives CDR1 MNHEY, CDR2 SMNVEV (reference sequence). This CDR3 spans 13 amino acids. The CDR3 loop reads CASSPTGAGELFF. As DNA, the CDR3 is TGTGCCAGCAGTCCGACAGGGGCCGGGGAGCTGTTTTTT.

V gene TRBV27 combines with J gene TRBJ2-3, with TRBD2 matching 14 bases. Germline V gives CDR1 MNHEY, CDR2 SMNVEV (reference sequence). V lost 6 bases and J lost 2; bases outside the gene matches: 4. This CDR3 is built from 16 residues. The CDR3, as DNA: TGTGCCAGCAGGCGGACTAGCGGGGGGTTCACAGATACGCAGTATTTT. Protein product: CASRRTSGGFTDTQYF.

In DNA, the CDR3 is TGCAGCGTTGATCTTTCGGCGGATCCCACAGATACGCAGTATTTT. Translating gives CSVDLSADPTDTQYF. The chain is built from TRBV29-1 and TRBJ2-3; no clear D. There are 15 residues in the CDR3. CDR1 and CDR2 from the germline V gene are SQVTM and ANQGSEA. Between the trimmed V and J ends, which lost 3 bases and 2 bases, there was a span of 15 bases.

This chain connects TRBV11-2 to TRBJ2-7, with D possibly TRBD1 on 6 matching bases. This CDR3 has 13 residues. Trimming shortened V by 2 bases and J by 4 bases, and 9 bases separated the two germline ends. CDR1 is SGHAT and CDR2 is FQNNGV in the germline V gene. The CDR3 here is CASSLRTVYEQYF. CDR3 nucleotide sequence: TGTGCCAGCAGCTTACGGACAGTTTACGAGCAGTACTTC.

In this sample, this clone turned up once. The rearrangement joins TRBV5-8 to TRBJ2-7; tentative D call: TRBD1 (6 bases). The CDR3 runs 14 residues. Trimming took off 3 bases at V and 11 bases at J, with 21 bases between the two ends. Germline loops: CDR1 SGHTS, CDR2 YDEGEE. The CDR3, as DNA: TGTGCCAGCAGCTCCAATCTACAGGGCAACCTGGAGTACTTC. Encoded protein: CASSSNLQGNLEYF.

The CDR3 DNA reads as TGCGCCAGCAGCCCGACCTGGGGGCTGGACACTGAAGCTTTCTTT. Translated: CASSPTWGLDTEAFF. The chain couples TRBV5-1 to TRBJ1-1; TRBD1 is a possible D gene (6 bases). Per the germline V gene, CDR1 is SGHRS and CDR2 is YFSETQ. The V end was cut by 4 bases, the J end by 3 bases, with 16 bases between. CDR3 size: 15 residues.

V and J are TRBV6-6 and TRBJ2-5; 8 bases fit TRBD1. The ends lost 5 bases at V and 5 bases at J; junction bases unmatched: 7. Germline lookup yields CDR1 MNHNY and CDR2 SVGAGI (reference sequence). This CDR3 contains 14 residues. CDR3 sequence (DNA): TGTGCCAGCAGTCACAGGGGGGATGGGGAGACCCAGTACTTC. This translates into CASSHRGDGETQYF.

The chain combines TRBV28 with TRBJ2-4; tentative D call: TRBD1 (6 bases). The CDR3 has 14 amino acids. Germline V gene lookup returns CDR1 MDHEN and CDR2 SYDVKM. V lost 6 bases to trimming and J lost 3 bases, with 12 bases between them. Written as DNA, the CDR3 is TGTGCCAGCAGCCGTACCAGGGGCAAAAACATTCAGTACTTC. It is translated as CASSRTRGKNIQYF. Variable domain in full (rest from reference TRBV28 and TRBJ2-4): DVKVTQSSRYLVKRTGEKVFLECVQDMDHENMFWYRQDPGLGLRLIYFSYDVKMKEKGDIPEGYSVSREKKERFSLILESASTNQTSMYLCASSRTRGKNIQYFGAGTRLSVL.

The chain is built from TRBV27 and TRBJ2-7; D gene unclear. The CDR3 consists of 13 residues. V lost 3 bases and J lost 0, with 6 bases in between. Germline loops: CDR1 MNHEY, CDR2 SMNVEV (reference sequence). CDR3 region: CASSFLSSYEQYF. The CDR3 nucleotides read TGTGCCAGCAGTTTTCTGAGCTCCTACGAGCAGTACTTC.

V is TRBV7-9 and J is TRBJ1-4, with 10 bases fitting TRBD1. The CDR3 contains 19 residues. The germline V gene encodes CDR1 SEHNR and CDR2 FQNEAQ (reference sequence). The V segment lost 3 bases and the J segment 0 bases; nucleotides outside the gene matches: 10. DNA for the CDR3: TGTGCCAGCAGCTTTGCATCGACAGGGGGCTTGACAACTAATGAAAAACTGTTTTTT. It yields the protein CASSFASTGGLTTNEKLFF.

The V call is TRBV24-1, the J call TRBJ2-1; no clear D. CDR3 length: 11 amino acids. Germline CDR1 KGHDR, CDR2 SFDVKD. V lost 2 bases, J lost 10 bases, and 5 bases lay in between. CDR3 nucleotide sequence: TGTGCCACCAGTGATTGGCAGGAGCAGTTCTTC. Translated: CATSDWQEQFF.

This clone showed up just once. The chain recombines TRBV5-1 with TRBJ1-5; 9 bases are shared with TRBD1. The CDR3 extends over 15 amino acids. Germline assignment: CDR1 SGHRS and CDR2 YFSETQ. With 0 bases clipped from V and 5 bases from J, the junction kept 3 bases outside the gene matches. The CDR3: CASSLEGTGYQPQHF. CDR3 in DNA: TGCGCCAGCAGCTTGGAGGGGACAGGGTATCAGCCCCAGCATTTT.

The chain recombines TRBV14 with TRBJ1-4; TRBD1 aligns across 9 bases. With 6 bases clipped from V and 8 bases from J, the junction kept 7 bases outside the gene matches. The CDR3 is made up of 14 amino acids. CDR1 is SGHDN and CDR2 is FVKESK in the germline V gene. Written as DNA, the CDR3 is TGTGCCAGCAGTCCCGGGACAGGGAAAGAAAAACTGTTTTTT. Protein sequence: CASSPGTGKEKLFF.

This clone occurred a few times. The chain couples TRBV4-1 to TRBJ1-5; D not certain. The CDR3 loop spans 14 amino acids. Germline-derived CDR1 and CDR2 are MGHRA and YSYEKL. V lost 1 base and J lost 9, with 13 bases in between. The CDR3 is CASSQAGNQWPQHF. Here the CDR3 DNA reads TGCGCCAGCAGCCAAGCGGGTAATCAGTGGCCCCAGCATTTT.

The chain couples TRBV6-4 to TRBJ1-6, with 8 bases aligning to TRBD1. The V and J ends lost 2 bases and 4 bases, in that order; junction bases with no gene match: 1. The CDR3 has 15 residues. Germline V gene data show CDR1 as MRHNA and CDR2 as SNTAGT. The CDR3 sequence: CASSDGQGYNSPLHF. As DNA, the CDR3 is TGTGCCAGCAGTGACGGACAGGGATATAATTCACCCCTCCACTTT.